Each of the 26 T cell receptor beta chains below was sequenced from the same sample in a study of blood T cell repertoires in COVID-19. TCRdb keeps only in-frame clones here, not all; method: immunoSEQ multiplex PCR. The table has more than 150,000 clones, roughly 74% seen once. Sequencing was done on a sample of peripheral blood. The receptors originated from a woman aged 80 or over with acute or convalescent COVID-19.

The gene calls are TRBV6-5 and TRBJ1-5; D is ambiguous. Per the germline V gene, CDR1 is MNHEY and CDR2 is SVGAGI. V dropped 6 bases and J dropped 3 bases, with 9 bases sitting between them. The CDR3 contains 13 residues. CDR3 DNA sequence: TGTGCCAGCAGCGGACTCATCAATCAGCCCCAGCATTTT. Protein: CASSGLINQPQHF.

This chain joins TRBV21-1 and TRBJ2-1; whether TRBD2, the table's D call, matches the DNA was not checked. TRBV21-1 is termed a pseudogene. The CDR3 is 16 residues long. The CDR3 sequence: CASSRYGGNVYNEQFF. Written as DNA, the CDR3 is TGTGCCAGCAGCAGGTATGGCGGTAACGTTTACAATGAGCAGTTCTTC.

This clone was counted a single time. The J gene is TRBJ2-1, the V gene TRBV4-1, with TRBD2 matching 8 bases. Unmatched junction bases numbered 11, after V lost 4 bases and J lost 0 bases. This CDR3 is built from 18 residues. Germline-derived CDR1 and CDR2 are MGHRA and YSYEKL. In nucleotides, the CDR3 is TGCGCCAGCAGCCCCCTCGGAGATCGGGGGGGCTCCTACAATGAGCAGTTCTTC. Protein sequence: CASSPLGDRGGSYNEQFF.

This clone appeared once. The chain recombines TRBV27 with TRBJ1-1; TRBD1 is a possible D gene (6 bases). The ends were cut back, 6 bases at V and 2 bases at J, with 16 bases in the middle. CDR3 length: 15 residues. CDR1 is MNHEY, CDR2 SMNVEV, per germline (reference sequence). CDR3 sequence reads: CASSSNPGVNTEAFF. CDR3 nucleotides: TGTGCCAGCAGCTCAAATCCAGGGGTCAACACTGAAGCTTTCTTT.

The CDR3 DNA reads TGTGCCAGCAGCCCGGGACAGGGCTATGGCTACACCTTC. The encoded protein is CASSPGQGYGYTF. The gene calls are TRBV5-8 and TRBJ1-2, with 9 bases that match TRBD1. Germline CDR1 is SGHTS and CDR2 is YDEGEE. Trimming took 4 bases from V and 4 from J; bases not matched to a gene: 2. The CDR3 loop spans 13 amino acids.

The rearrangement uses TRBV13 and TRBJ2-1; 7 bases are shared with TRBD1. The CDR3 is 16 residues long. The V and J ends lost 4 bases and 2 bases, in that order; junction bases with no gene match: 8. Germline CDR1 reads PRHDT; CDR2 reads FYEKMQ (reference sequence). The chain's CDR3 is CASSWGTDLTYNEQFF. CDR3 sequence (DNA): TGTGCCAGCAGCTGGGGGACAGACCTAACCTACAATGAGCAGTTCTTC. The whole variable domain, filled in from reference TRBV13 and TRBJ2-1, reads AAGVIQSPRHLIKEKRETATLKCYPIPRHDTVYWYQQGPGQDPQFLISFYEKMQSDKGSIPDRFSAQQFSDYHSELNMSSLELGDSALYFCASSWGTDLTYNEQFFGPGTRLTVL.

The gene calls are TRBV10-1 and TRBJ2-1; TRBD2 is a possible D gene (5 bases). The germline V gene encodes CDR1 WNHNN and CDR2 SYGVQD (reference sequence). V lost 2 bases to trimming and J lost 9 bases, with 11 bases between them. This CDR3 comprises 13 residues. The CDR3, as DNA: TGCGCCAGCAGTGAGAAACTAGTTGGTGAGCAGTTCTTC. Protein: CASSEKLVGEQFF.

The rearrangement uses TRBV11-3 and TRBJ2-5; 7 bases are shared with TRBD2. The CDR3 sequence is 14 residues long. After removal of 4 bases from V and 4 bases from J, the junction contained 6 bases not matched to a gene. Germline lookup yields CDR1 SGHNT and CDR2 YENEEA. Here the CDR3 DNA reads TGTGCCAGCAGCTCAGGATCTAGCGGAGAGACCCAGTACTTC. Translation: CASSSGSSGETQYF.

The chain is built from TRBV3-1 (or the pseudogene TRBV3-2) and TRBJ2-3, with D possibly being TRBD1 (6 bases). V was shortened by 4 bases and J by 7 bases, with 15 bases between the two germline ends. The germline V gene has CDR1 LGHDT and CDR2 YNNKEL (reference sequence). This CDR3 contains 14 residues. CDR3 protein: CASSRASQGYTQYF. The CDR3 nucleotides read TGTGCCAGCAGCCGCGCTAGTCAGGGGTATACGCAGTATTTT.

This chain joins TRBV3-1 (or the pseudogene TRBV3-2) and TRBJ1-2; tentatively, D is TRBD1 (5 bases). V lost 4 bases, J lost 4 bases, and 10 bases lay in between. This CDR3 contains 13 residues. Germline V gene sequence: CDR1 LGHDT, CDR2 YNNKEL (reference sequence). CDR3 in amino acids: CASSLPGGYGYTF. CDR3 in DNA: TGTGCCAGCAGCCTGCCGGGGGGCTATGGCTACACCTTC.

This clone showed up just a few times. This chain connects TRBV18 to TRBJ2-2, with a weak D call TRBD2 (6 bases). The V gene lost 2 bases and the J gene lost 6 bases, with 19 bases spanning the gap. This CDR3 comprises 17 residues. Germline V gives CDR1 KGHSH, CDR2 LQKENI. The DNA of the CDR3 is TGTGCCAGCTCACCATTCCAACAGGAGGGACTGGCCGGGGAGCTGTTTTTT. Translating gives CASSPFQQEGLAGELFF.

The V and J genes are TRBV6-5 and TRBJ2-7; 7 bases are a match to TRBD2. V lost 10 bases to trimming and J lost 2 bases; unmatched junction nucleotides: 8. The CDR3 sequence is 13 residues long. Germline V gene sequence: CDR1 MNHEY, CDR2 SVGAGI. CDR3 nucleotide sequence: TGTGCCACCGACGGGGGGAGTACCTACGAGCAGTACTTC. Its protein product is CATDGGSTYEQYF.

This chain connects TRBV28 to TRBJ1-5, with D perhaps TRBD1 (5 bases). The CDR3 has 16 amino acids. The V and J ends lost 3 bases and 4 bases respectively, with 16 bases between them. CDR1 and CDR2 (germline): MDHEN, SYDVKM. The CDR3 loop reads CASSFPDNLRNQPQHF. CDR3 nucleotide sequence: TGTGCCAGCAGTTTCCCGGACAATTTGAGGAATCAGCCCCAGCATTTT.

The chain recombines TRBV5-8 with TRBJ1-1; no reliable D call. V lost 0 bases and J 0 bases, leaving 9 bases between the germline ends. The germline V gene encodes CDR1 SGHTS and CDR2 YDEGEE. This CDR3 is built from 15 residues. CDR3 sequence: CASSLGAGLNTEAFF. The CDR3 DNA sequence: TGTGCCAGCAGCTTGGGGGCGGGCCTGAACACTGAAGCTTTCTTT.

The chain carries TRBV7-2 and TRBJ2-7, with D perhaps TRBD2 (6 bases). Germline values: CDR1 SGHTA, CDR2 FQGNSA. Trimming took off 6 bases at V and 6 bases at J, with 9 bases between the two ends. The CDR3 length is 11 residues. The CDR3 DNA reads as TGTGCCAGCAGTTCCGGGGGCGAGCAGTACTTC. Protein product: CASSSGGEQYF.

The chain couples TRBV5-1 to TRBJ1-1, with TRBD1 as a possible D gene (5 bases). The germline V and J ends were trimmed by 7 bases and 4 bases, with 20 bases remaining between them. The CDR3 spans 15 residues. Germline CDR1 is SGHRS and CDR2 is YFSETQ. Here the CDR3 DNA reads TGCGCCAGCTCTACCCGGGCGGGGGAGACCACTGAAGCTTTCTTT. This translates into CASSTRAGETTEAFF. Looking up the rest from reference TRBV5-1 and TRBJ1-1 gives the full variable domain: KAGVTQTPRYLIKTRGQQVTLSCSPISGHRSVSWYQQTPGQGLQFLFEYFSETQRNKGNFPGRFSGRQFSNSRSEMNVSTLELGDSALYLCASSTRAGETTEAFFGQGTRLTVV.

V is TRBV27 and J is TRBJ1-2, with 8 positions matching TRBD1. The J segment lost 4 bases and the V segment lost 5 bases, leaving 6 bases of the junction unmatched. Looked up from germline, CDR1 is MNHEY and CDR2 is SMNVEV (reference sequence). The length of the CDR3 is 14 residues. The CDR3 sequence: CASSDGQGAYGYTF. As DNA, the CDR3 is TGTGCCAGCAGTGATGGACAGGGTGCCTATGGCTACACCTTC.

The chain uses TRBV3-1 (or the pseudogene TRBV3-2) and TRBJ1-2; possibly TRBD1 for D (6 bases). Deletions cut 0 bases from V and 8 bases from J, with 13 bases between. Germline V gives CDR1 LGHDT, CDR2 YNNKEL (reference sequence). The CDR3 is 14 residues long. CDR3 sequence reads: CASSQEVQGHGYTF. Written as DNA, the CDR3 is TGTGCCAGCAGCCAAGAGGTCCAGGGGCACGGCTACACCTTC.

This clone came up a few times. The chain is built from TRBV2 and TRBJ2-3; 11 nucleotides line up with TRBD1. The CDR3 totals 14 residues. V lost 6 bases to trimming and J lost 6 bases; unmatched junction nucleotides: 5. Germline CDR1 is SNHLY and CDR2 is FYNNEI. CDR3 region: CASSWTGGGDTQYF. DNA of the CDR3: TGTGCCAGCAGCTGGACAGGGGGCGGGGATACGCAGTATTTT.

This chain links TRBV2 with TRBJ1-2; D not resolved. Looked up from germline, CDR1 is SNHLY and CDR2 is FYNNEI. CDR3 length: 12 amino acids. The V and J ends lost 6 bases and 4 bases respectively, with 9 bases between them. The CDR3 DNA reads TGTGCCAGCAGCGGTCGGGGCTATGGCTACACCTTC. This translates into CASSGRGYGYTF.

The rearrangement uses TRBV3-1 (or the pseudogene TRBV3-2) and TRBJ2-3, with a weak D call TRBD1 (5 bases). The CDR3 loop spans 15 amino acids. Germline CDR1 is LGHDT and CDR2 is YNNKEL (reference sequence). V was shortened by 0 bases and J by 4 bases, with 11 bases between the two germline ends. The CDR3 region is CASSQEWGRADTQYF. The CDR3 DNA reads TGTGCCAGCAGCCAAGAATGGGGCAGGGCAGATACGCAGTATTTT.

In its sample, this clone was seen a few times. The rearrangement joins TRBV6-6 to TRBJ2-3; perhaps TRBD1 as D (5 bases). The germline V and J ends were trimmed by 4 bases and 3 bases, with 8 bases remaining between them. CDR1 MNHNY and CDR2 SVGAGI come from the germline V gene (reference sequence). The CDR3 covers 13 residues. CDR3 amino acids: CASSFQGTDTQYF. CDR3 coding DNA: TGTGCCAGCAGTTTTCAGGGTACAGATACGCAGTATTTT.

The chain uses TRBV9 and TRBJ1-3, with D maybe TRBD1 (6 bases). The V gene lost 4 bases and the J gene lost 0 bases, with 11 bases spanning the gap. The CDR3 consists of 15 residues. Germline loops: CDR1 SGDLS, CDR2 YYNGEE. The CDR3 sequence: CASSPKGDSGNTIYF. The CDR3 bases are TGTGCCAGCAGCCCAAAGGGGGACTCTGGAAACACCATATATTTT.

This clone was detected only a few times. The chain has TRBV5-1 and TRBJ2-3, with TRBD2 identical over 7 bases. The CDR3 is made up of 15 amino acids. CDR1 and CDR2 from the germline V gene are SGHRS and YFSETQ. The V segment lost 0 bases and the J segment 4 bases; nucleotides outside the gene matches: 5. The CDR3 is CASSLVAGVSDTQYF. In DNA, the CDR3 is TGCGCCAGCAGCTTGGTAGCGGGTGTCTCAGATACGCAGTATTTT.

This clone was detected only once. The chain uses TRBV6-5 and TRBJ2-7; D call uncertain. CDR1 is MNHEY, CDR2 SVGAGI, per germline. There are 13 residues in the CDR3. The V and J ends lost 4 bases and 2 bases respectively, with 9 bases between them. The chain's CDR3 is CASSLWPTYEQYF. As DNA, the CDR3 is TGTGCCAGCAGTTTGTGGCCCACCTACGAGCAGTACTTC.

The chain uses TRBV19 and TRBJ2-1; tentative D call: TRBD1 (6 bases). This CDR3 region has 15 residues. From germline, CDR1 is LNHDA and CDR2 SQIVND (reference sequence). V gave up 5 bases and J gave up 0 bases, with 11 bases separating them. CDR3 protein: CASSPTGSSYNEQFF. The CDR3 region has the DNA TGTGCCAGTAGTCCTACAGGGTCCTCCTACAATGAGCAGTTCTTC.